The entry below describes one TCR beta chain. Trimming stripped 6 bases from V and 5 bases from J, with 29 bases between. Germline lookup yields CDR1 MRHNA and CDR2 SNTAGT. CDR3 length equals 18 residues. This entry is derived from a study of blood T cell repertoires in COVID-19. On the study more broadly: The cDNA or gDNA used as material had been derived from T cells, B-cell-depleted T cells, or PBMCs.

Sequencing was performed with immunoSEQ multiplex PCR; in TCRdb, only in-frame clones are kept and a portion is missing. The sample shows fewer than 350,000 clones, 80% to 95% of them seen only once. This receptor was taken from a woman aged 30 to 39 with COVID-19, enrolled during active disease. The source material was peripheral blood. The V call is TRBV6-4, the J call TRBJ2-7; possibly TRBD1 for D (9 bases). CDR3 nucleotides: TGTGCCAGCAGGGGACCGGGACAGGGCCGAGCGGGAGTCCACGAGCAGTACTTC. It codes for CASRGPGQGRAGVHEQYF.